Below are 8 T cell receptor beta chains sequenced from a single sample in a study of CXCR3-negative and CXCR3-positive naive CD8 T cells. The study, taken as a whole, reports: Relative to CXCR3-negative naive cells, CXCR3-positive naive cells had more hydrophobic TRB CDR3s.

The libraries of TRB cDNA were prepared using 5' RACE with UMI labels. TCRdb reprocessed the 5' RACE reads and reports one entry per CDR3 protein, with no DNA. Its table lists tens of thousands of distinct CDR3 sequences. No antigens are known for them. Sequenced input: naive CXCR3+ CD8+ T cells from blood. Subset indicated: CD45RO-CCR7+CD27+CD95- naive CD8+ T cells expressing CXCR3 (TNR3+). These receptors were obtained from a human donor in good health. Some clones in this sample may be carry-over from other donors' samples.

The rearrangement joins TRBV7-8 to TRBJ2-2; TCRdb indicates TRBD1, and absent DNA this call remains unverified. The CDR3 is 16 amino acids. Germline V lookup: CDR1 SGHVS, CDR2 FQNEAQ. The CDR3 is CASSLGPPKPTGELFF.

The rearrangement links TRBV21-1 to TRBJ1-2; TCRdb proposes TRBD1, but this gene call is untestable without DNA. TRBV21-1 is termed a pseudogene. This CDR3 comprises 14 residues. This CDR3 reads CASREPQGACGYTF.

The CDR3 loop reads CSARIWTDNQPQHF. The rearrangement links TRBV20-1 to TRBJ1-5; lacking DNA, the TRBD1 call made by TCRdb goes unchecked. Germline CDR1 is DFQATT and CDR2 is SNEGSKA (reference sequence). The CDR3 contains 14 residues.

The chain has TRBV7-2 and TRBJ2-1. Germline assignment: CDR1 SGHTA and CDR2 FQGNSA. The CDR3 contains 14 residues. CDR3 loop: CASSFSGGHNEQFF.

The V gene is TRBV4-3, the J gene TRBJ1-2; TCRdb's D call of TRBD1 is untestable without DNA. CDR3 length: 17 amino acids. Germline V gene sequence: CDR1 LGHNA, CDR2 YSLEER. This CDR3 is CASSQGAGTGKIYGYTF.

CDR3 region: CASSPDRESETQYF. The J gene is TRBJ2-5, the V gene TRBV7-9; TCRdb outputs TRBD1, but without DNA this stays unchecked. Germline V lookup: CDR1 SEHNR, CDR2 FQNEAQ (reference sequence). CDR3 length: 14 residues.

The V gene is TRBV5-1, the J gene TRBJ2-7. The CDR3 extends over 13 amino acids. Germline CDR1 SGHRS, CDR2 YFSETQ. The CDR3 is CASSSGFSYEQYF.

The chain uses TRBV6-2 or TRBV6-3 and TRBJ2-7; the D call of TRBD1 rests on TCRdb alone, since no DNA is present to check it. Germline V gene sequence: CDR1 MNHEY, CDR2 SVGEGT. The CDR3 covers 16 residues. CDR3 sequence reads: CASSPSKTGISDEQYF.